This TCR beta chain stems from a study of CD8+ T cells in alopecia areata. Per germline, CDR1 GTSNPN and CDR2 SVGIG (reference sequence). The CDR3 is 12 residues long. V was trimmed by 3 bases and J by 1 base, leaving 6 bases between them. Extracted RNA was reverse transcribed, and the resulting cDNA served as sequencing template. The repertoire was sequenced with immunoSEQ multiplex PCR; TCRdb's copy has only in-frame clones and lacks some. The sample has some 95,000 clones, roughly 42% seen once. The receptor was isolated from a human donor with alopecia areata. The sample taken for sequencing was CD4+ T cells sorted from blood. This sequence joins TRBV30 and TRBJ1-1, with unresolved D. The CDR3 loop reads CAWRIGNTEAFF. CDR3 nucleotide sequence: TGTGCCTGGAGGATAGGGAACACTGAAGCTTTCTTT.